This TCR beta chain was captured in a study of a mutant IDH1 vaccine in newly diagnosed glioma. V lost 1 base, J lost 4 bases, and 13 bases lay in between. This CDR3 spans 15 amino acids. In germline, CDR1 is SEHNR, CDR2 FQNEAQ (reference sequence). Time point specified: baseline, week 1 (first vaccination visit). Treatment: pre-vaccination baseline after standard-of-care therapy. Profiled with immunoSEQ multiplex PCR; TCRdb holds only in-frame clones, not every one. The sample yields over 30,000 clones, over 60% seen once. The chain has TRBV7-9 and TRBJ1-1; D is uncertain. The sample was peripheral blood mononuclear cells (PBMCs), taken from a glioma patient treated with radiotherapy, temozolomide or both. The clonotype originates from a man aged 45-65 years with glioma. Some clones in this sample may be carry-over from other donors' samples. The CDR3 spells CASSLGFSSVTEAFF. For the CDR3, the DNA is TGTGCCAGCAGCTTAGGTTTTAGCAGTGTCACTGAAGCTTTCTTT.